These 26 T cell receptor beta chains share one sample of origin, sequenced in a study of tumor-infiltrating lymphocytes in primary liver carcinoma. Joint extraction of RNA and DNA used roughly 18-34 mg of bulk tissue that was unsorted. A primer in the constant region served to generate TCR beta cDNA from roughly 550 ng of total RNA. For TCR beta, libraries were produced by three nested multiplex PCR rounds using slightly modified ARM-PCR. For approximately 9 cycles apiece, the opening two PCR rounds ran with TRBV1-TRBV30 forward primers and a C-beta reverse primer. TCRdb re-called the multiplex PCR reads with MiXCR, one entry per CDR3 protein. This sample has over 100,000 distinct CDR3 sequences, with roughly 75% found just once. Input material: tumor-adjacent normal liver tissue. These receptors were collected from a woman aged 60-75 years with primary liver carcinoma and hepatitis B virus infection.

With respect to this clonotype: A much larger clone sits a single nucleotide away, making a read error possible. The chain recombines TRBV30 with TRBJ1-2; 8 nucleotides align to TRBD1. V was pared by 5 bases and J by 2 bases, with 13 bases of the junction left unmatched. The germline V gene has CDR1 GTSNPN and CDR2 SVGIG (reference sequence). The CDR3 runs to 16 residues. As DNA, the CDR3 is TGTGCCTGGTACAGGGGGTGGACGTCTCCCAACTATGGCTACACCTTC. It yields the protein CAWYRGWTSPNYGYTF.

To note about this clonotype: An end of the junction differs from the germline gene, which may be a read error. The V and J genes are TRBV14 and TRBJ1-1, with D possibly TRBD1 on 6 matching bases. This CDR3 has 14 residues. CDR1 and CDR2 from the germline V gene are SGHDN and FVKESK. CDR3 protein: CASGRPGAGTEVFF. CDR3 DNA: TGTGCCAGCGGCAGGCCGGGGGCGGGCACTGAAGTTTTCTTT.

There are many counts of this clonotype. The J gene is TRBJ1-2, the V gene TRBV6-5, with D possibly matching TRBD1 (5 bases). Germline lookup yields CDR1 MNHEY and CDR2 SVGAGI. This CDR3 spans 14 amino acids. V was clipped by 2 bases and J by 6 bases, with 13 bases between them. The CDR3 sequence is CASSYLDTTNGYTF. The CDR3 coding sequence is TGTGCCAGCAGTTACCTGGACACGACCAATGGCTACACCTTC.

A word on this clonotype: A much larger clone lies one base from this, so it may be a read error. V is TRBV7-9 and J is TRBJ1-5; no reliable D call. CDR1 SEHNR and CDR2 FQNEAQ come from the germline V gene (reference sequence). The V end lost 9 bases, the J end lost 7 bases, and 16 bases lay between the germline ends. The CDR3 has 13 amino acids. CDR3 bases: TGTGCCAGTGGGGTGGCCCCAGACCAGCCCCAGCATTTT. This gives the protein CASGVAPDQPQHF.

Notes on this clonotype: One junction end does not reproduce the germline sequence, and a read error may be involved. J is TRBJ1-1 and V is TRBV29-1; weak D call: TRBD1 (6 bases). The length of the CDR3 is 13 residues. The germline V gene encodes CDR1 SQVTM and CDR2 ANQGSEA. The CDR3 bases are TGCAGCGACAGGACAGAAACGAACACTGAAGCTTTCTTC. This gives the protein CSDRTETNTEAFF.

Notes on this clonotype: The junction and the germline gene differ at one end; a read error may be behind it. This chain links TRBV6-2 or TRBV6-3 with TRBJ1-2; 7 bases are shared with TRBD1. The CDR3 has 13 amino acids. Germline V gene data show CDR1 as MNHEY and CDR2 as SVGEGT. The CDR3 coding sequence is TGTGCCGGCAGCAGACAGGGCAGCTATGGCTACATCTTC. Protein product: CAGSRQGSYGYIF.

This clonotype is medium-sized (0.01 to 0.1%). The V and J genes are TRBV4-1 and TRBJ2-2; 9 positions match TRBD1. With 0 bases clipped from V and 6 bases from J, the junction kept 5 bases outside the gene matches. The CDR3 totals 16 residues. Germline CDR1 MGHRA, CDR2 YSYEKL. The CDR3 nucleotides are TGCGCCAGCAGCCAAGAAGCGGGACAGGGCGCCGGGGAGCTGTTTTTT. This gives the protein CASSQEAGQGAGELFF.

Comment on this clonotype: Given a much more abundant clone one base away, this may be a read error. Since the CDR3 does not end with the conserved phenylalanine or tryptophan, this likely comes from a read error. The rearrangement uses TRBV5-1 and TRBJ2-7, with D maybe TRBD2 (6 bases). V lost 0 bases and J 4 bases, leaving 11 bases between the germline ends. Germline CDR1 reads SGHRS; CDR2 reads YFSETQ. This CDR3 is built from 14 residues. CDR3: CASSLVGGSYEQYS. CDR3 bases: TGCGCCAGCAGCTTGGTGGGAGGCTCATACGAGCAGTACTCC.

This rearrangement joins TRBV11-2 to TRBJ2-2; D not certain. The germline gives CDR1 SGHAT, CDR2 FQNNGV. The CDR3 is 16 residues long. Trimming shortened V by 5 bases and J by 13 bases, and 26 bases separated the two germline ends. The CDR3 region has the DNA TGTGCCAGCAGCGATGGACGCAACACGAACACCTGGGGGCTGTTTTTT. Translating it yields CASSDGRNTNTWGLFF. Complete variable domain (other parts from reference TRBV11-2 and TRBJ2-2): EAGVAQSPRYKIIEKRQSVAFWCNPISGHATLYWYQQILGQGPKLLIQFQNNGVVDDSQLPKDRFSAERLKGVDSTLKIQPAKLEDSAVYLCASSDGRNTNTWGLFFGEGSRLTVL.

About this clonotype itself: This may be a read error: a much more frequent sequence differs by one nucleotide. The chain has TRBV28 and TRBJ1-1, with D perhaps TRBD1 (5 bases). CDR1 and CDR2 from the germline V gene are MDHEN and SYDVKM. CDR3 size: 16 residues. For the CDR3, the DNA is TGTGCCGGCAGTTTACGTGGCGGTCGCGGGGGGACTGAAGCTTTCTTT. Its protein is CAGSLRGGRGGTEAFF.

The CDR3 reads CASSPGPAGPDIQYF. CDR3 coding DNA: TGTGCCAGCAGCCCTGGACCAGCAGGCCCAGATATACAGTATTTT. The V call is TRBV11-2, the J call TRBJ2-3, with D uncertain. Trimming shortened V by 5 bases and J by 12 bases, and 24 bases separated the two germline ends. The germline gives CDR1 SGHAT, CDR2 FQNNGV. This CDR3 has 15 residues.

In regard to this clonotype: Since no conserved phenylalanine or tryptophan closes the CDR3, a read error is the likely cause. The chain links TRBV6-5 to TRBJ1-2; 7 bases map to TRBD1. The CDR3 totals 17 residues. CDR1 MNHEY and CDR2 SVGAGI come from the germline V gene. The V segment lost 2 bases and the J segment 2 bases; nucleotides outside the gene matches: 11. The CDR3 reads CASSYQGEGARNYGYTI. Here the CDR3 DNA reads TGTGCCAGCAGTTACCAGGGGGAGGGGGCAAGGAACTATGGCTACACCATC.

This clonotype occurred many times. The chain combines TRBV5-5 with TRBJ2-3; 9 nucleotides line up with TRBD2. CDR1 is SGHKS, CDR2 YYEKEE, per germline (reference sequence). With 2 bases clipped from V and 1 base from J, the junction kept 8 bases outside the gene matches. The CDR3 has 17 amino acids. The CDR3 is CASSFRGGRAGTDTQYF. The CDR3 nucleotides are TGTGCCAGCAGCTTCAGGGGCGGGAGGGCCGGCACAGATACGCAGTATTTT.

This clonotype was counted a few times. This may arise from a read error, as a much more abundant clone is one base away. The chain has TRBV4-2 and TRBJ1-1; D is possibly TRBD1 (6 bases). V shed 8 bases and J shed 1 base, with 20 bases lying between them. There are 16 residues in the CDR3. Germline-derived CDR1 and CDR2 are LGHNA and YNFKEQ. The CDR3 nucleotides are TGTGCCAGCGGCCGACGGGGGGGGGCCAGGAACACTGAAGCTTTCTTT. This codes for CASGRRGGARNTEAFF.

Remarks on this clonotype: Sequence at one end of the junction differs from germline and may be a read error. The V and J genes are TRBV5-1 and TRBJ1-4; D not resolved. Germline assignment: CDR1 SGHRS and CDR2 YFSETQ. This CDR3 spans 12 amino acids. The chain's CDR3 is CASSHSGEILFF. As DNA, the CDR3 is TGCGCCAGCAGCCACTCAGGCGAAATACTGTTTTTT.

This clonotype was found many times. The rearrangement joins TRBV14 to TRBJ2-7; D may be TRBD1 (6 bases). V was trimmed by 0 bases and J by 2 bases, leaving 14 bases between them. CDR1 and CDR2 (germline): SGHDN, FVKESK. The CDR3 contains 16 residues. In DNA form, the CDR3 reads TGTGCCAGCAGCCAAGAAGGGTCGGCAGGGGCCTACGAGCAGTACTTC. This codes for CASSQEGSAGAYEQYF.

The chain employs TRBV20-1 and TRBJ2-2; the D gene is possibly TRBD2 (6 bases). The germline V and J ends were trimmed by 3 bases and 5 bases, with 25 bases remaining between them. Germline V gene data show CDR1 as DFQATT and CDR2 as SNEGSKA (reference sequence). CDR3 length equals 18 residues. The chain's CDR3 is CSARGDLAGPRGTGELFF. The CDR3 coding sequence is TGCAGTGCTAGGGGCGACTTGGCGGGCCCCCGGGGGACCGGGGAGCTGTTTTTT.

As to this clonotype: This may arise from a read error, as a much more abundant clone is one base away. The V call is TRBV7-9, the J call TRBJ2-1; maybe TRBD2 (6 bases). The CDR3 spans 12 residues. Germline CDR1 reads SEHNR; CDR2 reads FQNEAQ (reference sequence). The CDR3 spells CASSPDYDEQFF. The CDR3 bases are TGTGCCAGCAGCCCGGACTACGATGAGCAGTTCTTC. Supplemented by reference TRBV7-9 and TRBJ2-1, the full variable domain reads DTGVSQNPRHKITKRGQNVTFRCDPISEHNRLYWYRQTLGQGPEFLTYFQNEAQLEKSRLLSDRFSAERPKGSFSTLEIQRTEQGDSAMYLCASSPDYDEQFFGPGTRLTVL.

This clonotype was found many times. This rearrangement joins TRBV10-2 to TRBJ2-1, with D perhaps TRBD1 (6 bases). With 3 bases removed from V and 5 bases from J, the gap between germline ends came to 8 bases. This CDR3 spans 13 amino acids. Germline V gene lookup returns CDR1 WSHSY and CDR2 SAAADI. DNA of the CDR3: TGCGCCAGCAGTGACAGGGGAAACAATGAGCAGTTCTTC. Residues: CASSDRGNNEQFF.

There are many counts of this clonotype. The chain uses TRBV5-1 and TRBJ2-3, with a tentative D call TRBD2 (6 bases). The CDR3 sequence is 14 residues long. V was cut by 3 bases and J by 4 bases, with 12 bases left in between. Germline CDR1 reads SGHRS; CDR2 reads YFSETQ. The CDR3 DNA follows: TGCGCCAGCAGCTCCCGGAGGGGAGCAGATACGCAGTATTTT. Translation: CASSSRRGADTQYF.

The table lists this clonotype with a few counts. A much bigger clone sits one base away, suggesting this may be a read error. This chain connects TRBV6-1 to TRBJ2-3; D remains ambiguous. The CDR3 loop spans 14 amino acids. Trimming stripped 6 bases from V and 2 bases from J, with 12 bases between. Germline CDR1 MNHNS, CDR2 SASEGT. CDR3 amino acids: CASRVLSNTDTQYF. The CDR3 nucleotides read TGTGCCAGCAGGGTCCTGTCAAACACAGATACGCAGTATTTT.

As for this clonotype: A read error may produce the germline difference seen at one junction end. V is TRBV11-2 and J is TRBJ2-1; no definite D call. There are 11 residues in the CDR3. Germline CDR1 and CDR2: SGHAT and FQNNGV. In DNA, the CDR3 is TGTGCTAGCAGCCGCAGCAGTGAGCATTTCTTC. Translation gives CASSRSSEHFF.

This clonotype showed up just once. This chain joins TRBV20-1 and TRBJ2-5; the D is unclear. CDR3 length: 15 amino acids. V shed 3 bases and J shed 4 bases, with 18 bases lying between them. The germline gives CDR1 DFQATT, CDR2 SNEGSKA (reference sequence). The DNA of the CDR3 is TGCAGTGCTAGCGTTACCGGGCACAAAAGAGAGACCCAGTACTTC. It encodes CSASVTGHKRETQYF.

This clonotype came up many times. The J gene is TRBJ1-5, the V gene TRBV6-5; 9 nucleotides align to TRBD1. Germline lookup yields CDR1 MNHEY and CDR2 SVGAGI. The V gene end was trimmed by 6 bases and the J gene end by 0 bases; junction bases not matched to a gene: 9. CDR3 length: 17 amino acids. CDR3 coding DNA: TGTGCCAGCAGACCCGGGACAGGGAGATATAGCAATCAGCCCCAGCATTTT. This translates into CASRPGTGRYSNQPQHF.

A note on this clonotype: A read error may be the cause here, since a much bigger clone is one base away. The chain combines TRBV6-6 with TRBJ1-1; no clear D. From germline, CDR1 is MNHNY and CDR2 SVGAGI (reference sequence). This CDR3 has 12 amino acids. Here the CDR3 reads CASCKLNTEASF. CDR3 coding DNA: TGTGCCAGTTGTAAGTTGAACACTGAAGCTTCCTTT.

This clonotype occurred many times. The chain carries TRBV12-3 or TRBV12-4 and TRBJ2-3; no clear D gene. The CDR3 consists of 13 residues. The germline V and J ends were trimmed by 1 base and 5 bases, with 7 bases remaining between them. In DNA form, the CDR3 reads TGTGCCAGCAGTTTAGGACTCCAAGATACGCAGTATTTT. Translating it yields CASSLGLQDTQYF.